This T cell receptor (beta chain) was captured by sequencing in a study of blood T cell repertoires in COVID-19. Whole-study context: Researchers got acute and convalescent COVID-19 samples from the United States, Italy and Spain.

The length of the CDR3 is 13 residues. Germline CDR1 MDHEN, CDR2 SYDVKM. V lost 3 bases to trimming and J lost 3 bases, with 9 bases between them. Clones were read by immunoSEQ multiplex PCR, and TCRdb kept only the in-frame ones, dropping some. The table lists around 190,000 clones, 88% of them singletons. This chain links TRBV28 with TRBJ2-7; D unresolved. This receptor was taken from a man aged 45-60 years with COVID-19, enrolled during active disease. The sequencing input was peripheral blood. CDR3 sequence: CASSFLGSYEQYF. The DNA for the CDR3 is TGTGCCAGCAGTTTTCTTGGCAGCTACGAGCAGTACTTC.